At least ten counts were recorded for the clone carrying this T cell receptor (beta chain). Its antigen is still unknown. The study enrolled patients aged 18 to 65 with newly diagnosed hyperthyroidism of under 2 months' duration. These data are taken from a study of T cells in Graves' hyperthyroidism and ophthalmopathy. Looked up from germline, CDR1 is MNHNS and CDR2 is SASEGT. The CDR3 is 11 residues long. Deletions cut 6 bases from V and 4 bases from J, with 6 bases between. Study-wide results and limits: Blood also contained most expanded thyroid clonotypes above 0.001. From stable hyperthyroidism, ophthalmopathy was separated by a 13 V-J model.

Researchers amplified the TCR beta CDR3 regions from RNA transcripts. The HTBI primer set drove a first-round RT-PCR of the TCR CDR3. TCRdb used MiXCR to reprocess the multiplex PCR reads, holding one entry per CDR3 protein. The repertoire has hundreds of thousands of distinct CDR3 sequences, less than 20% of them found once; the top ten carry 7.5% to 9%. This clonotype originated in a woman younger than 30 with Graves' hyperthyroidism. The sample comprised blood. This chain uses TRBV6-1 with TRBJ1-2; D is undetermined. CDR3 protein: CASRDVYGYTF. Written as DNA, the CDR3 is TGTGCCAGCAGGGACGTCTATGGCTACACCTTC.